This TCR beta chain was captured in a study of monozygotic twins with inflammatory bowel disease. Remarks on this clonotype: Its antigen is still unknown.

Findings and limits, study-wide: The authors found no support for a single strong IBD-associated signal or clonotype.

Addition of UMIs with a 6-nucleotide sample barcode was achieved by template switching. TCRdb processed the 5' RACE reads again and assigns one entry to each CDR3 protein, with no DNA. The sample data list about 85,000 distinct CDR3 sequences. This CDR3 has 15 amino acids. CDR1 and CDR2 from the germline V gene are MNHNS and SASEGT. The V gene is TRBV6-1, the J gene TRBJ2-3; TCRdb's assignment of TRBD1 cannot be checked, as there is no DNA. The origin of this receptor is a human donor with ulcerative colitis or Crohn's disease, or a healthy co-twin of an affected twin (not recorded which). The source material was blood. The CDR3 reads CASRPSEQRTDTQYF.